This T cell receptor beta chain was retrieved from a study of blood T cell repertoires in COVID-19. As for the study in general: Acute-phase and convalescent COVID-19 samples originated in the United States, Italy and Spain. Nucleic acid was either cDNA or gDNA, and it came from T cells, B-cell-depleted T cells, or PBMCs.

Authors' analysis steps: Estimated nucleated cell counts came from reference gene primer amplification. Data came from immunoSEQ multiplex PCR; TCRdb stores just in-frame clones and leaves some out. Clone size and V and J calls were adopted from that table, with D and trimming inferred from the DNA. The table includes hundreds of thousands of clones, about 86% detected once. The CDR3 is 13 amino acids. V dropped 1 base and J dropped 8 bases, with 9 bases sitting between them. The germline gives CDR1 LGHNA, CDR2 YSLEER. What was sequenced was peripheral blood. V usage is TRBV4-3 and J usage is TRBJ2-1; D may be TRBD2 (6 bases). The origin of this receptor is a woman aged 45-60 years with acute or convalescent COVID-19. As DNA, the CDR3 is TGCGCCAGCAGCCAAGGGAGGGTCCATGAGCAGTTCTTC. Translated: CASSQGRVHEQFF.